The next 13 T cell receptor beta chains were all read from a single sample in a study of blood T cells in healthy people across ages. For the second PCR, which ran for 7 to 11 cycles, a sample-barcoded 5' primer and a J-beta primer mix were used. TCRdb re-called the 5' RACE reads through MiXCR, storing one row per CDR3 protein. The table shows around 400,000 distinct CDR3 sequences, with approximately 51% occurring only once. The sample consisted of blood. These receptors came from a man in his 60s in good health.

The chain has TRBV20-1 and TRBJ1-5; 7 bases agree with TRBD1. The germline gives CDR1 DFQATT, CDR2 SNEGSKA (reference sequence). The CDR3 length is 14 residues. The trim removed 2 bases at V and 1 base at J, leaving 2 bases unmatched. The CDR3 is CSARKGASNQPQHF. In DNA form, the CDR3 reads TGCAGTGCTAGAAAGGGGGCGAGCAATCAGCCCCAGCATTTT.

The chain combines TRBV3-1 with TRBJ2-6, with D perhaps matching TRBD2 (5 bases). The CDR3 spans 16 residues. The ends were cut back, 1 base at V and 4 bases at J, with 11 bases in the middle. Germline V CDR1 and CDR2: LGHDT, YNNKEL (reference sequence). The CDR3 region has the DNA TGTGCCAGCAGCCAAGTATCCGGGATCGGGGCCAACGTCCTGACTTTC. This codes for CASSQVSGIGANVLTF.

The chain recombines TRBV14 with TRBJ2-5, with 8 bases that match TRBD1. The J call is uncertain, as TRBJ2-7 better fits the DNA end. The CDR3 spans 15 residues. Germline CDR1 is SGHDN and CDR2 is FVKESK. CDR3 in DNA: TGTGCCAGCAGCCCAGGGACAGGAGACCTCTGCGAGCAGTACTTC. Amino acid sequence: CASSPGTGDLCEQYF.

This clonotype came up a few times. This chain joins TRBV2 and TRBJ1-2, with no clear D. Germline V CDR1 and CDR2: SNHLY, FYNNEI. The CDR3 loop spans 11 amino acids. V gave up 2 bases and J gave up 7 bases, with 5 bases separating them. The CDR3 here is CASSESGGYTF. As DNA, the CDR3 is TGTGCCAGCAGTGAATCGGGTGGCTACACCTTC.

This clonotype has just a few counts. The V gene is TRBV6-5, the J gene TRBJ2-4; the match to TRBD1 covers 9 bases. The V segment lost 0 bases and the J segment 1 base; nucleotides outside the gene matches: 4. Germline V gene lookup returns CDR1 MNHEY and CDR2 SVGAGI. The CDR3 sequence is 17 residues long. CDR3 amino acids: CASSYSGTGRAKNIQYF. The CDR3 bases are TGTGCCAGCAGTTACTCGGGGACAGGGCGCGCCAAAAACATTCAGTACTTC.

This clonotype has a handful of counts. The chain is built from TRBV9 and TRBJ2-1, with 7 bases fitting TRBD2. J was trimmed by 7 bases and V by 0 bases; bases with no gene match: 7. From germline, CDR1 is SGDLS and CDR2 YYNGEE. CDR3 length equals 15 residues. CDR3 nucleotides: TGTGCCAGCAGCGTAGTGGGGGGGGGAATGAATGAGCAGTTCTTC. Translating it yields CASSVVGGGMNEQFF.

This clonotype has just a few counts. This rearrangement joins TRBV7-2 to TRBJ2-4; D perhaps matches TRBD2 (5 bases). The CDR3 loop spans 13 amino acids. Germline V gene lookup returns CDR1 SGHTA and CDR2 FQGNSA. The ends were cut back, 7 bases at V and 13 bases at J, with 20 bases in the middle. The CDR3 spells CASTFGPGNGQYF. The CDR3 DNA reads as TGTGCCAGCACCTTTGGGCCCGGGAATGGGCAGTACTTC. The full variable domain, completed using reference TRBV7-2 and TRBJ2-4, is GAGVSQSPSNKVTEKGKDVELRCDPISGHTALYWYRQSLGQGLEFLIYFQGNSAPDKSGLPSDRFSAERTGGSVSTLTIQRTQQEDSAVYLCASTFGPGNGQYFGAGTRLSVL.

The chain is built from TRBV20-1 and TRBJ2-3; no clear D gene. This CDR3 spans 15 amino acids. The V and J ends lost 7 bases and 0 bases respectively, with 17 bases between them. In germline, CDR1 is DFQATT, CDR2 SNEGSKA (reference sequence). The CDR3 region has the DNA TGCAGTGTTGACCCGGGCGGAACTAGCACAGATACGCAGTATTTT. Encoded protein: CSVDPGGTSTDTQYF.

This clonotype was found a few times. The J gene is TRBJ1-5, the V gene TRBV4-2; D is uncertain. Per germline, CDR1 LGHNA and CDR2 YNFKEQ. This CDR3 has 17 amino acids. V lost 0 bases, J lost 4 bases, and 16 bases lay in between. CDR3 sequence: CASSQDSTRIGNQPQHF. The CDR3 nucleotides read TGTGCCAGCAGCCAAGACTCCACACGAATCGGGAATCAGCCCCAGCATTTT.

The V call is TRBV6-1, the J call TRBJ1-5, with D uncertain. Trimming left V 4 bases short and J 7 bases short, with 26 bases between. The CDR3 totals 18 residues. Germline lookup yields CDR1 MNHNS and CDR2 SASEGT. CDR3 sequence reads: CASSGPPRVSYGQQPQHF. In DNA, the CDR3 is TGTGCCAGCAGTGGACCCCCGAGGGTAAGCTACGGGCAGCAGCCCCAGCATTTT.

For the CDR3, the DNA is TGTGCCAGTATTCCACCGGGACACAATCAGCCCCAGCATTTT. Translated, it gives CASIPPGHNQPQHF. The chain uses TRBV19 and TRBJ1-5; D possibly corresponds to TRBD1 (6 bases). The germline V gene encodes CDR1 LNHDA and CDR2 SQIVND (reference sequence). The CDR3 runs 14 residues. V lost 7 bases to trimming and J lost 3 bases, with 13 bases between them. Supplemented by reference TRBV19 and TRBJ1-5, the full variable domain reads DGGITQSPKYLFRKEGQNVTLSCEQNLNHDAMYWYRQDPGQGLRLIYYSQIVNDFQKGDIAEGYSVSREKKESFPLTVTSAQKNPTAFYLCASIPPGHNQPQHFGDGTRLSIL.

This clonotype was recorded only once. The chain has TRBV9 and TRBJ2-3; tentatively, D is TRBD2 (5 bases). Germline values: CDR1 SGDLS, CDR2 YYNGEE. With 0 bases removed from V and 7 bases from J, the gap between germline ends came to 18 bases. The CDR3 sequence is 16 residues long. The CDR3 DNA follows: TGTGCCAGCAGCGTAGTAGGCAGTTTGAGGGAAAATACGCAGTATTTT. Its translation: CASSVVGSLRENTQYF. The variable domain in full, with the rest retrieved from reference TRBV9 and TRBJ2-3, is DSGVTQTPKHLITATGQRVTLRCSPRSGDLSVYWYQQSLDQGLQFLIQYYNGEERAKGNILERFSAQQFPDLHSELNLSSLELGDSALYFCASSVVGSLRENTQYFGPGTRLTVL.

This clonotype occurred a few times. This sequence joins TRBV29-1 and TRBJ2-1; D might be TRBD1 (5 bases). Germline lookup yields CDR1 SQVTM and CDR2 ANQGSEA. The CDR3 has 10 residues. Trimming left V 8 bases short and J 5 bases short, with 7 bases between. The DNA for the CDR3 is TGCAGCTCAGGGCACAATGAGCAGTTCTTC. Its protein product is CSSGHNEQFF.